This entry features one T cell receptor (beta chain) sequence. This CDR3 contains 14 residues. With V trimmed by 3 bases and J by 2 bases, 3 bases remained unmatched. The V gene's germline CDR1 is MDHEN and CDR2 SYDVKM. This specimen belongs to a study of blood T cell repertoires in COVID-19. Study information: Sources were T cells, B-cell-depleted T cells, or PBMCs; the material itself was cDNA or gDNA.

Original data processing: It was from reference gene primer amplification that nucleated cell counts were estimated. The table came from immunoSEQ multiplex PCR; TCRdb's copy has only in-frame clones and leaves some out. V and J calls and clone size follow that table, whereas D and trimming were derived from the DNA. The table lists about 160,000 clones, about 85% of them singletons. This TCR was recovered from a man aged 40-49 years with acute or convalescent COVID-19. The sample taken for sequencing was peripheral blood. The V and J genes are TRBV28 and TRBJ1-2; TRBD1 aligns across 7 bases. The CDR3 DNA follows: TGTGCCAGCAGTTTCCAGGGGGGAAACTATGGCTACACCTTC. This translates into CASSFQGGNYGYTF.